These 25 T cell receptor beta chains were sequenced from one sample in a study of cytomegalovirus exposure and HLA in healthy donors. Primers included in the PCR were 60 Vbeta and 13 Jbeta primers. Clones were read by immunoSEQ multiplex PCR, and TCRdb kept only the in-frame ones, dropping some. The sample lists roughly 100,000 clones, around 77% occurring once. Sequencing was performed on PBMCs. These receptors all come from a woman between 55 and 75 years old in good health and CMV-seropositive.

The V gene is TRBV7-8, the J gene TRBJ1-1, with TRBD1 matching 7 bases. The germline V gene has CDR1 SGHVS and CDR2 FQNEAQ. J gave up 1 base and V 4 bases, and 12 bases lay outside the gene matches. The CDR3 sequence is 17 residues long. CDR3 bases: TGTGCCAGCAGCTCGCGCCCATACAGGGGAGGGAACACTGAAGCTTTCTTT. Residues: CASSSRPYRGGNTEAFF.

This chain joins TRBV2 and TRBJ1-2; D is unresolved. The CDR3 contains 12 residues. V shed 8 bases and J shed 0 bases, with 7 bases lying between them. CDR1 and CDR2 from the germline V gene are SNHLY and FYNNEI. The CDR3 DNA sequence: TGTGCCAGCGCAGTCGCTAACTATGGCTACACCTTC. Translation: CASAVANYGYTF. The full variable domain, completed using reference TRBV2 and TRBJ1-2, is EPEVTQTPSHQVTQMGQEVILRCVPISNHLYFYWYRQILGQKVEFLVSFYNNEISEKSEIFDDQFSVERPDGSNFTLKIRSTKLEDSAMYFCASAVANYGYTFGSGTRLTVV.

The chain links TRBV15 to TRBJ1-1; possibly TRBD1 for D (5 bases). The CDR3 is 13 amino acids. Trimming left V 4 bases short and J 5 bases short, with 11 bases between. In germline, CDR1 is LNHNV, CDR2 YYDKDF (reference sequence). Here the CDR3 DNA reads TGTGCCACCAGCATGCGGGACGCTACTGAAGCTTTCTTT. The encoded protein is CATSMRDATEAFF.

The J gene is TRBJ1-6, the V gene TRBV2, with no clear D. CDR3 length: 14 amino acids. CDR1 and CDR2 from the germline V gene are SNHLY and FYNNEI. Deletions cut 5 bases from V and 5 bases from J, with 10 bases between. The CDR3 loop reads CASSTDGNNSPLHF. In DNA, the CDR3 is TGTGCCAGCAGTACGGACGGGAATAATTCACCCCTCCACTTT.

The chain carries TRBV19 and TRBJ1-5; D remains unclear. CDR1 and CDR2 (germline): LNHDA, SQIVND (reference sequence). The CDR3 consists of 15 residues. The V and J ends lost 3 bases and 0 bases respectively, with 9 bases between them. CDR3 DNA: TGTGCCAGTAGTATGAGCCCCTATAGCAATCAGCCCCAGCATTTT. Residues: CASSMSPYSNQPQHF.

This chain links TRBV18 with TRBJ2-3; the D gene is possibly TRBD2 (5 bases). The length of the CDR3 is 14 residues. Germline CDR1 and CDR2: KGHSH and LQKENI. V shed 6 bases and J shed 6 bases, with 16 bases lying between them. CDR3 amino acids: CASSPQRNMDTQYF. CDR3 bases: TGTGCCAGCTCCCCTCAGCGGAATATGGATACGCAGTATTTT.

The chain is built from TRBV25-1 and TRBJ1-3; D perhaps matches TRBD1 (5 bases). CDR3 size: 17 residues. The germline V gene has CDR1 MGHDK and CDR2 SYGVNS. Trimming took off 4 bases at V and 0 bases at J, with 16 bases between the two ends. This CDR3 is CASSATNRFSSGNTIYF. In DNA, the CDR3 is TGTGCCAGCAGTGCAACGAACAGGTTTTCCTCTGGAAACACCATATATTTT.

The V call is TRBV19, the J call TRBJ1-1; D gene unclear. The CDR3 totals 13 residues. Per the germline V gene, CDR1 is LNHDA and CDR2 is SQIVND (reference sequence). The germline V and J ends were trimmed by 5 bases and 1 base, with 8 bases remaining between them. The CDR3 nucleotides are TGTGCCAGTAGTGGCAGAAAGAACACTGAAGCTTTCTTT. Protein sequence: CASSGRKNTEAFF.

The chain employs TRBV27 and TRBJ2-7; TRBD1 aligns across 8 bases. This CDR3 is built from 19 residues. Trimming cost V 6 bases and J 3 bases; bases outside gene matches: 22. The germline gives CDR1 MNHEY, CDR2 SMNVEV (reference sequence). CDR3 residues: CASREGQGFYGGGFYEQYF. CDR3 DNA sequence: TGTGCCAGCAGGGAAGGACAGGGTTTCTATGGTGGAGGGTTCTACGAGCAGTACTTC.

V gene TRBV2 combines with J gene TRBJ2-6, with no clear D. Trimming stripped 1 base from V and 3 bases from J, with 13 bases between. Looked up from germline, CDR1 is SNHLY and CDR2 is FYNNEI. The CDR3 is 17 amino acids. CDR3 sequence reads: CASSEGGTVDGANVLTF. In DNA, the CDR3 is TGTGCCAGCAGTGAAGGAGGTACGGTTGATGGGGCCAACGTCCTGACTTTC.

The chain combines TRBV18 with TRBJ1-2, with a weak D call TRBD1 (6 bases). The CDR3 is 16 residues long. Germline lookup yields CDR1 KGHSH and CDR2 LQKENI. V dropped 2 bases and J dropped 1 base, with 14 bases sitting between them. The CDR3 DNA reads TGTGCCAGCTCACCAATCGGGACAAGTTTTAACTATGGCTACACCTTC. Its protein is CASSPIGTSFNYGYTF.

V usage is TRBV2 and J usage is TRBJ2-2, with 9 bases identical to TRBD1. The length of the CDR3 is 16 residues. Germline V CDR1 and CDR2: SNHLY, FYNNEI. V trimming: 4 bases; J trimming: 5 bases; junction bases outside the gene matches: 8. This chain's CDR3 is CASSGGQGRKTGELFF. Here the CDR3 DNA reads TGTGCCAGCAGTGGGGGACAGGGTAGAAAAACCGGGGAGCTGTTTTTT.

The chain is built from TRBV7-3 and TRBJ2-7, with TRBD2 matching over 7 bases. The CDR3 consists of 15 residues. Germline CDR1 SGHTA, CDR2 FQGTGA. V was clipped by 5 bases and J by 2 bases; unmatched bases: 9. The CDR3 nucleotides read TGTGCCAGCAGCCAACGCGGAGCGGGACCCTACGAGCAGTACTTC. Its translation: CASSQRGAGPYEQYF.

A few counts support this clone. The V call is TRBV14, the J call TRBJ1-1; tentatively, D is TRBD1 (6 bases). The CDR3 length is 13 residues. The germline V gene encodes CDR1 SGHDN and CDR2 FVKESK. Trimming left V 1 base short and J 7 bases short, with 10 bases between. Here the CDR3 reads CASSQVGGGEAFF. The CDR3 region has the DNA TGTGCCAGCAGCCAAGTAGGGGGTGGTGAAGCTTTCTTT.

The chain carries TRBV19 and TRBJ1-2; D gene uncertain. This CDR3 spans 15 amino acids. Between the trimmed V and J ends, which lost 0 bases and 2 bases, there was a span of 10 bases. Germline CDR1 reads LNHDA; CDR2 reads SQIVND (reference sequence). The CDR3 DNA reads TGTGCCAGTAGTATAGATGCAGAACAGAACTATGGCTACACCTTC. Amino acid sequence: CASSIDAEQNYGYTF.

The chain carries TRBV9 and TRBJ1-4; the match to TRBD1 covers 7 bases. The germline gives CDR1 SGDLS, CDR2 YYNGEE. This CDR3 contains 15 residues. Trimming at V came to 2 bases and at J to 5 bases, leaving 6 bases not matched to a gene. The CDR3 DNA follows: TGTGCCAGCAGCGTCTCCGGGACAGTAAATGAAAAACTGTTTTTT. Translating gives CASSVSGTVNEKLFF.

This clone came up a few times. The rearrangement uses TRBV25-1 and TRBJ2-7; 10 nucleotides match TRBD1. Germline lookup yields CDR1 MGHDK and CDR2 SYGVNS. This CDR3 is built from 15 residues. V shed 10 bases and J 6 bases; nucleotides not matched to a gene: 15. The DNA of the CDR3 is TGTGCCACGTCCAACACCGGGACAGGGGTTTCCGAGCAGTACTTC. Protein product: CATSNTGTGVSEQYF.

This clone came up once. The V and J genes are TRBV28 and TRBJ1-2, with D unresolved. Germline V CDR1 and CDR2: MDHEN, SYDVKM. The CDR3 has 16 amino acids. V lost 4 bases to trimming and J lost 4 bases, with 19 bases between them. The CDR3: CASSYERTIPGYGYTF. The CDR3 DNA follows: TGTGCCAGCAGTTACGAAAGGACTATACCGGGCTATGGCTACACCTTC.

This chain connects TRBV5-1 to TRBJ2-7, with 9 bases that match TRBD1. The CDR3 loop spans 16 amino acids. Germline values: CDR1 SGHRS, CDR2 YFSETQ. Losses at the gene ends were 1 base for V and 2 bases for J; bases not matched to a gene: 7. CDR3 protein: CASSLIGTGNTYEQYF. The CDR3 bases are TGCGCCAGCAGCTTGATCGGGACAGGGAACACCTACGAGCAGTACTTC.

This clone was seen a few times. The chain is built from TRBV5-1 and TRBJ2-2; 12 bases align to TRBD2. CDR1 and CDR2 (germline): SGHRS, YFSETQ. The CDR3 has 15 amino acids. V trimming: 2 bases; J trimming: 8 bases; junction bases outside the gene matches: 4. The CDR3 loop reads CASSFGLAGKGELFF. The DNA for the CDR3 is TGCGCCAGCAGCTTCGGACTAGCGGGAAAGGGGGAGCTGTTTTTT.

There are a few counts of this clone. The genes are TRBV10-1 and TRBJ1-1, with D unresolved. This CDR3 region has 13 residues. The V gene lost 5 bases and the J gene lost 0 bases, with 7 bases spanning the gap. Germline V gene lookup returns CDR1 WNHNN and CDR2 SYGVQD (reference sequence). The CDR3 loop is CASSTGLNTEAFF. DNA for the CDR3: TGCGCCAGCAGTACGGGGTTGAACACTGAAGCTTTCTTT.

Here the CDR3 reads CASSLGGYQETQYF. DNA for the CDR3: TGTGCCAGCAGTTTAGGGGGGTACCAAGAGACCCAGTACTTC. The genes are TRBV27 and TRBJ2-5; D is perhaps TRBD2 (6 bases). With 2 bases removed from V and 0 bases from J, the gap between germline ends came to 7 bases. The germline V gene has CDR1 MNHEY and CDR2 SMNVEV (reference sequence). CDR3 length: 14 residues.

The J gene is TRBJ2-3, the V gene TRBV10-3; D is uncertain. The V end was cut by 3 bases, the J end by 0 bases, with 7 bases between. CDR1 is ENHRY, CDR2 SYGVKD, per germline. The length of the CDR3 is 14 residues. The DNA of the CDR3 is TGTGCCATCAGTGACTATACTAGCACAGATACGCAGTATTTT. It yields the protein CAISDYTSTDTQYF.

V usage is TRBV30 and J usage is TRBJ1-1; 7 nucleotides agree with TRBD1. The length of the CDR3 is 13 residues. Germline V lookup: CDR1 GTSNPN, CDR2 SVGIG (reference sequence). V was pared by 3 bases and J by 9 bases, with 10 bases of the junction left unmatched. The CDR3 region is CAWRDRTINKAFF. The CDR3 coding sequence is TGTGCCTGGAGGGACAGGACTATCAACAAAGCTTTCTTT.

The sample holds one count of this clone. This chain links TRBV27 with TRBJ2-7; tentatively, D is TRBD2 (5 bases). Trimming took 6 bases from V and 2 from J, leaving 11 bases between them. The CDR3 covers 13 residues. CDR1 is MNHEY, CDR2 SMNVEV, per germline (reference sequence). The CDR3 spells CASSRSGAYEQYF. CDR3 nucleotide sequence: TGTGCCAGCAGCCGCAGCGGTGCCTACGAGCAGTACTTC.